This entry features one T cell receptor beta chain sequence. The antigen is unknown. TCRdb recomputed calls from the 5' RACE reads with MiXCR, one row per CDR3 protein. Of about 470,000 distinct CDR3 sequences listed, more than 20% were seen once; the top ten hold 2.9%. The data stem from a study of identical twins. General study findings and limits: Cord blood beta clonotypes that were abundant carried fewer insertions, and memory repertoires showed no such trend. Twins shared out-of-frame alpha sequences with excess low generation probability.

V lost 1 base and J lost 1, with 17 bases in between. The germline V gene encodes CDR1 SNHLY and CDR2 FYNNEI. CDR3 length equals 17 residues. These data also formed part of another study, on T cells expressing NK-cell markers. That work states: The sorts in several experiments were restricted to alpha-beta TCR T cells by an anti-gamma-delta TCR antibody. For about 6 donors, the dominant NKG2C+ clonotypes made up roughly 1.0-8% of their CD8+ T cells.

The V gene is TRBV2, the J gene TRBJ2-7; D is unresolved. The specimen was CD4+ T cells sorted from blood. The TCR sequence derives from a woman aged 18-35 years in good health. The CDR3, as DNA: TGTGCCAGCAGTGAAGGGTATCAAGCCGGCTGGTCCTACGAGCAGTACTTC. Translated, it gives CASSEGYQAGWSYEQYF.